This TCR beta chain came from a study of blood T cell repertoires in COVID-19. Overall study context: T cells, B-cell-depleted T cells, or PBMCs provided the cDNA or gDNA that served as material.

The CDR3 has 15 residues. Per the germline V gene, CDR1 is KGHSH and CDR2 is LQKENI. V gave up 5 bases and J gave up 2 bases; unmatched junction bases: 2. The repertoire was sequenced with immunoSEQ multiplex PCR; TCRdb's copy has only in-frame clones and lacks some. This sample has 60,000 to 65,000 clones; roughly 76% occur once, and the top ten carry 50%. V is TRBV18 and J is TRBJ2-6, with TRBD1 matching 8 bases. Sequencing used peripheral blood. The receptor was isolated from a woman of 80 years or more with acute or convalescent COVID-19. CDR3 region: CASSEQGAGANVLTF. CDR3 nucleotides: TGTGCCAGCTCAGAACAGGGGGCTGGGGCCAACGTCCTGACTTTC.